The 5 T cell receptor beta chains reported below all come from one sample, sequenced in a study of T cells in Graves' hyperthyroidism and ophthalmopathy. It was RNA transcripts that yielded the amplified TCR beta CDR3 regions. HTBI primers were used for first-round RT-PCR of the TCR CDR3. One entry per CDR3 protein results from TCRdb running MiXCR on the multiplex PCR reads. This sample carries about 740,000 distinct CDR3 sequences, roughly 15% of them seen once, and the ten largest clones take about 10%. The sequencing input was blood. All receptors come from a woman under 30 with Graves' hyperthyroidism.

This clonotype has ten or more counts. The chain joins TRBV20-1 to TRBJ2-5; 9 positions match TRBD2. The germline CDR1 and CDR2 sequences are DFQATT and SNEGSKA (reference sequence). The CDR3 loop spans 14 amino acids. After removal of 3 bases from V and 4 bases from J, the junction contained 6 bases not matched to a gene. CDR3 region: CSARLAGTGETQYF. For the CDR3, the DNA is TGCAGTGCTAGGCTAGCGGGAACGGGAGAGACCCAGTACTTC.

The J gene is TRBJ2-2, the V gene TRBV24-1; 13 bases map to TRBD2. Unmatched junction bases numbered 4, after V lost 3 bases and J lost 4 bases. From germline, CDR1 is KGHDR and CDR2 SFDVKD. CDR3 length equals 17 residues. CDR3 region: CATSDEWTSGGTGELFF. The DNA of the CDR3 is TGTGCCACCAGTGATGAGTGGACTAGCGGGGGCACCGGGGAGCTGTTTTTT.

This CDR3 is CASRGGGTGANVLTF. The CDR3 DNA is TGTGCCAGCAGGGGAGGGGGGACTGGGGCCAACGTCCTGACTTTC. This chain links TRBV7-2 with TRBJ2-6, with TRBD2 as a possible D gene (7 bases). The V and J ends lost 6 bases and 2 bases respectively, with 11 bases between them. The CDR3 runs 15 residues. CDR1 is SGHTA and CDR2 is FQGNSA in the germline V gene.

This clonotype was seen repeatedly, ten times or more. This chain uses TRBV7-9 with TRBJ2-5, with a possible D match to TRBD1 (5 bases). CDR1 is SEHNR and CDR2 is FQNEAQ in the germline V gene (reference sequence). The CDR3 totals 14 residues. Deletions cut 2 bases from V and 4 bases from J, with 11 bases between. The CDR3 region is CASSLLGARETQYF. CDR3 nucleotides: TGTGCCAGCAGCTTATTAGGGGCACGAGAGACCCAGTACTTC. Full variable domain (remainder filled in from reference TRBV7-9 and TRBJ2-5): DTGVSQNPRHKITKRGQNVTFRCDPISEHNRLYWYRQTLGQGPEFLTYFQNEAQLEKSRLLSDRFSAERPKGSFSTLEIQRTEQGDSAMYLCASSLLGARETQYFGPGTRLLVL.

This clonotype came up a few times. This chain uses TRBV20-1 with TRBJ2-1; 11 bases fit TRBD2. The trim removed 5 bases at V and 4 bases at J, leaving 4 bases unmatched. The CDR3 sequence is 14 residues long. CDR1 is DFQATT and CDR2 is SNEGSKA in the germline V gene (reference sequence). The CDR3 region has the DNA TGCAGTGCTTATACTAGCGGGAGTTACAATGAGCAGTTCTTC. Translating it yields CSAYTSGSYNEQFF.